The entry that follows covers one T cell receptor beta chain sequence. Its antigen is unknown. With 60 Vbeta and 13 Jbeta primers, the PCR was carried out. Profiled with immunoSEQ multiplex PCR; TCRdb holds only in-frame clones, not every one. The sample shows 100,000 to 150,000 clones, 80% of them seen only once. The sample belongs to a study of cytomegalovirus exposure and HLA in healthy donors. The CDR3 sequence is 13 residues long. Germline loops: CDR1 SGHNT, CDR2 YENEEA. The V gene lost 1 base and the J gene lost 1 base, with 5 bases spanning the gap. Study-wide results and limits: Most of the TCR beta V segments (in an earlier analysis) were productive either about 87% or about 30% of the time.

Healthy bone marrow donors made up the donor group. Donors had nominal health at sampling but likely had unrecorded immune exposures. J is TRBJ2-7 and V is TRBV11-3, with a tentative D call TRBD1 (5 bases). This receptor was obtained from a man aged 35 to 55 in good health and CMV-seronegative. Sequenced material: PBMCs. CDR3 DNA sequence: TGTGCCAGCAGCTTAGGACAGTCCTACGAGCAGTACTTC. Protein product: CASSLGQSYEQYF.